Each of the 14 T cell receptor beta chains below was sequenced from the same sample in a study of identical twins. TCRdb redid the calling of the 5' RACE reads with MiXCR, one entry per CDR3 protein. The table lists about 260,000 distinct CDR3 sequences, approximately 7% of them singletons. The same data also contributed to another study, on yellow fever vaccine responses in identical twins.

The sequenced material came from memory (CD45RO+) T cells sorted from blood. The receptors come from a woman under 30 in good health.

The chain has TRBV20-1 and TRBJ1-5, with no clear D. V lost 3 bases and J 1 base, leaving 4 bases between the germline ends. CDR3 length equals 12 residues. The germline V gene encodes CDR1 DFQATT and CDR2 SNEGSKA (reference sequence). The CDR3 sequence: CSASYSNQPQHF. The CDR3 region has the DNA TGCAGTGCTAGTTACAGCAATCAGCCCCAGCATTTT.

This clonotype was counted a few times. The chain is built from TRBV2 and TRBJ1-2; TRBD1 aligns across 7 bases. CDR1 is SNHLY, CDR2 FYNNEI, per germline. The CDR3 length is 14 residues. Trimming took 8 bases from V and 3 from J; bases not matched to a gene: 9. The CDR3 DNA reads TGTGCCAGCCGTAAGACAGGGTCTGACTATGGCTACACCTTC. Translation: CASRKTGSDYGYTF.

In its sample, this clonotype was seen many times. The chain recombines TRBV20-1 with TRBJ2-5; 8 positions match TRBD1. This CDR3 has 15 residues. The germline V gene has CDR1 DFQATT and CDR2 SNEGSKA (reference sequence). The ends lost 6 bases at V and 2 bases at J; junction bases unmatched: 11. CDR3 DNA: TGCAGTGCCAATGACAGGGGACAAGGGCAAGAGACCCAGTACTTC. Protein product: CSANDRGQGQETQYF.

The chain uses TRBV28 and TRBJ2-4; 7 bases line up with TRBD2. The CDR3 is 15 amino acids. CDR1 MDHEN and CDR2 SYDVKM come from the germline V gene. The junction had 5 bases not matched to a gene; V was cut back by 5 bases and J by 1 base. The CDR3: CASSPSGTAKNIQYF. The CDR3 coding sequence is TGTGCCAGCAGTCCAAGCGGGACGGCCAAAAACATTCAGTACTTC.

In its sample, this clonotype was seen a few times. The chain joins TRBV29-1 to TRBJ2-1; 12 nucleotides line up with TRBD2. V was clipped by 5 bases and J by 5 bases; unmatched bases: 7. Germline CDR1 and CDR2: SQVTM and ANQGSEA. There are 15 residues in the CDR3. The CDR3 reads CSVLHLAGGHNEQFF. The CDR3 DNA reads TGCAGCGTTCTCCACCTAGCGGGAGGGCACAATGAGCAGTTCTTC.

CDR3 amino acids: CSARESGLSYNEQFF. In DNA form, the CDR3 reads TGCAGTGCTAGGGAGAGCGGGTTATCCTACAATGAGCAGTTCTTC. V gene TRBV20-1 combines with J gene TRBJ2-1, with D tentatively TRBD2 (6 bases). CDR1 and CDR2 (germline): DFQATT, SNEGSKA (reference sequence). V lost 3 bases and J lost 1, with 13 bases in between. The CDR3 consists of 15 residues.

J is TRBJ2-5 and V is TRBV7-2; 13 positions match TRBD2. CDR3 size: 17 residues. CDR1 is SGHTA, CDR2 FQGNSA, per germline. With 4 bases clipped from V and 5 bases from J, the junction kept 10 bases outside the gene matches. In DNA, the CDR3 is TGTGCCAGCAGCTCCAGAACTAGCGGGGGGGCCGGTGAGACCCAGTACTTC. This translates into CASSSRTSGGAGETQYF.

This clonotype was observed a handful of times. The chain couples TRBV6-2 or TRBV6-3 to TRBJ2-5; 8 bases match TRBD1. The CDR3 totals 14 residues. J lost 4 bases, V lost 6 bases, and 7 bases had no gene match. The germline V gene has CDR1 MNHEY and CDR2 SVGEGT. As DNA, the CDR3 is TGTGCCAGCAGGAAGGACAGGGCGCGAGAGACCCAGTACTTC. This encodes CASRKDRARETQYF.

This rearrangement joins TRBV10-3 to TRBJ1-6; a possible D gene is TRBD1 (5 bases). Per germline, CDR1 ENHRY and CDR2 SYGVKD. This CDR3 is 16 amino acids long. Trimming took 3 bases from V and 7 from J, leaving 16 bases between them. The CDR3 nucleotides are TGTGCCATCAGTGATTTCCCCGCCGGGGGGAATTCACCCCTCCACTTT. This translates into CAISDFPAGGNSPLHF.

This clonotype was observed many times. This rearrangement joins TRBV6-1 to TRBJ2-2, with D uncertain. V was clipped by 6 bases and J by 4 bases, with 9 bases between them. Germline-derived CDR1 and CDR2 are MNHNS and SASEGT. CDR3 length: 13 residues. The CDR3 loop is CASRSSRTGELFF. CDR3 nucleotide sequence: TGTGCCAGCAGAAGCAGCCGCACCGGGGAGCTGTTTTTT.

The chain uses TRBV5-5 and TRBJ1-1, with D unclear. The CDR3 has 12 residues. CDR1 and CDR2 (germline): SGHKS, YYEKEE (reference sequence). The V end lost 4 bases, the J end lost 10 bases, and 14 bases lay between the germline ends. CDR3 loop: CASSLGIQSAFF. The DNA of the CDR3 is TGTGCCAGCAGCCTTGGAATCCAGTCAGCTTTCTTT.

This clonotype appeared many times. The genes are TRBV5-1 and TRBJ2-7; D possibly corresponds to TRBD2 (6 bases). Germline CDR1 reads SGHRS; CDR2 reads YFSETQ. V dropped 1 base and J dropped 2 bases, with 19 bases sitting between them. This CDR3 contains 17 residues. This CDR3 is CASSLKPVADLPYEQYF. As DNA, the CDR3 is TGCGCCAGCAGCTTGAAACCCGTAGCGGATTTACCCTACGAGCAGTACTTC.

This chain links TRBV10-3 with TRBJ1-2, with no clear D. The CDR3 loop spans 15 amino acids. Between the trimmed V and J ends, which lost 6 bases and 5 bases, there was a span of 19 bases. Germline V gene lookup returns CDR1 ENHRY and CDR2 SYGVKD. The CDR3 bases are TGTGCCATCAGGACTTGGCAGCGCTTAGGGTATGGCTACACCTTC. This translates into CAIRTWQRLGYGYTF.

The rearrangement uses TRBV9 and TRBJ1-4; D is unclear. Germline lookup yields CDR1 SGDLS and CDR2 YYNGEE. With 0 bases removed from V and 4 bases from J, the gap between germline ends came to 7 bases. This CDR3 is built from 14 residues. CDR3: CASSVDAYNEKLFF. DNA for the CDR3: TGTGCCAGCAGCGTAGATGCGTATAATGAAAAACTGTTTTTT.